One sample yielded the 10 T cell receptor beta chains listed below, sequenced in a study of cytomegalovirus exposure and HLA in healthy donors (dated 2017 in TCRdb). Libraries came from the immunoSEQ multiplex PCR assay. A mixture of 60 forward primers for TCR Vbeta segments and 13 reverse primers for TCR Jbeta segments was used in the multiplex PCR. The source is immuneACCESS, and TCRdb retained only in-frame sequences with V and J called. Part of the clones is not carried over; for the studies checked, unresolved V genes explain less than half of this, and the remainder is unexplained. Here the sample has 250,000 to 350,000 clones; about four fifths occur a single time. More than 0.3% of the sample rests with the top ten. The sample consisted of PBMCs. The receptors originated from a girl aged 2-9 years in good health and CMV-seronegative.

V is TRBV23-1 and J is TRBJ1-5; 9 bases line up with TRBD1. TRBV23-1 counts as an open reading frame of uncertain function. This CDR3 is built from 18 residues. V lost 6 bases to trimming and J lost 5 bases; unmatched junction nucleotides: 17. CDR3 sequence reads: CASSRNLRDRAFYQPQHF. In nucleotides, the CDR3 is TGCGCCAGCAGCCGAAACCTTCGGGACAGGGCGTTCTATCAGCCCCAGCATTTT.

The chain links TRBV7-3 to TRBJ1-6, with 8 positions matching TRBD1. The junction had 2 bases not matched to a gene; V was cut back by 8 bases and J by 8 bases. CDR1 and CDR2 (germline): SGHTA, FQGTGA. The CDR3 extends over 12 amino acids. The CDR3 is CASDRGDSPLHF. The CDR3 DNA follows: TGTGCCAGCGACAGGGGAGATTCACCCCTCCACTTT.

This chain connects TRBV6-6 to TRBJ1-1, with a tentative D call TRBD1 (5 bases). Germline V lookup: CDR1 MNHNY, CDR2 SVGAGI (reference sequence). The CDR3 covers 13 residues. V gave up 6 bases and J gave up 4 bases, with 12 bases separating them. This CDR3 reads CASRLGVGTEAFF. The DNA for the CDR3 is TGTGCCAGCAGATTAGGGGTCGGCACTGAAGCTTTCTTT.

CDR3 in amino acids: CASSYYTGGGEAFF. DNA for the CDR3: TGTGCCAGCAGTTACTACACAGGGGGCGGTGAAGCTTTCTTT. The chain recombines TRBV6-5 with TRBJ1-1; TRBD1 agrees at 9 bases. Trimming removed 1 base from V and 7 bases from J; junction bases left unmatched: 4. The length of the CDR3 is 14 residues. The germline V gene encodes CDR1 MNHEY and CDR2 SVGAGI.

This chain uses TRBV25-1 with TRBJ1-2, with 7 bases fitting TRBD1. Germline lookup yields CDR1 MGHDK and CDR2 SYGVNS. V lost 4 bases to trimming and J lost 5 bases; unmatched junction nucleotides: 19. The CDR3 extends over 18 amino acids. For the CDR3, the DNA is TGTGCCAGCAGTGCTGGCGGCTTGGCCCGGGACAGACTATATGGCTACACCTTC. Protein: CASSAGGLARDRLYGYTF.

This clone has a single count. The chain is built from TRBV11-3 and TRBJ2-5; 8 bases align to TRBD1. With the DNA end fitting TRBJ2-7 better, the J assignment may be wrong. From germline, CDR1 is SGHNT and CDR2 YENEEA. This CDR3 comprises 17 residues. CDR3 nucleotides: TGTGCCAGCAGCTTAGGAGACAGGGGATCCCCTTCCTACGAGCAGTACTTC. Encoded protein: CASSLGDRGSPSYEQYF.

Only one count was recorded for this clone. The CDR3 DNA reads TGTGCCAGCAGCTTGCGGAATTGGGTGGGTGAAGCTTTCTTT. Protein: CASSLRNWVGEAFF. This rearrangement joins TRBV7-9 to TRBJ1-1; D remains ambiguous. Per the germline V gene, CDR1 is SEHNR and CDR2 is FQNEAQ (reference sequence). This CDR3 has 14 amino acids. The V end was cut by 3 bases, the J end by 7 bases, with 15 bases between.

V and J are TRBV19 and TRBJ1-4; the D gene is possibly TRBD1 (5 bases). Germline V gene data show CDR1 as LNHDA and CDR2 as SQIVND (reference sequence). V lost 6 bases, J lost 0 bases, and 8 bases lay in between. The CDR3 has 14 residues. This CDR3 is CASRRGATNEKLFF. The CDR3 DNA follows: TGTGCCAGTAGGCGGGGGGCAACTAATGAAAAACTGTTTTTT.

This chain's CDR3 is CAWSVWTGFSLVTEAFF. CDR3 nucleotide sequence: TGTGCCTGGAGTGTATGGACAGGGTTTTCTCTGGTCACTGAAGCTTTCTTT. V and J are TRBV30 and TRBJ1-1; 8 bases are shared with TRBD1. V trimming: 0 bases; J trimming: 4 bases; junction bases outside the gene matches: 13. The CDR3 length is 17 residues. The germline V gene encodes CDR1 GTSNPN and CDR2 SVGIG (reference sequence).

The V gene is TRBV6-1, the J gene TRBJ1-2, with D possibly being TRBD1 (6 bases). Germline CDR1 MNHNS, CDR2 SASEGT. V lost 7 bases and J lost 4, with 16 bases in between. The CDR3 is 14 amino acids. CDR3 loop: CASTEHRAPYGYTF. As DNA, the CDR3 is TGTGCCAGCACCGAACACAGGGCCCCCTATGGCTACACCTTC.